A single sample is the source of the 14 T cell receptor beta chains below, sequenced in a study of T cell responses to AZD1222 COVID-19 vaccine. The repertoire was sequenced with immunoSEQ multiplex PCR; TCRdb's copy has only in-frame clones and lacks some. Of 130,000 or so clones in the sample, 75% to 95% were seen once. The sample was peripheral blood, taken 28 days after the second AZD1222 dose. These receptors originate from an adult who received the AZD1222 COVID-19 vaccine.

This sequence joins TRBV27 and TRBJ1-2; no definite D call. CDR3 length equals 13 residues. Germline lookup yields CDR1 MNHEY and CDR2 SMNVEV (reference sequence). Trimming left V 7 bases short and J 11 bases short, with 20 bases between. The CDR3 reads CASTIRKEFGYTF. The CDR3 DNA follows: TGTGCCAGCACCATCCGAAAGGAGTTTGGTTACACCTTC.

The chain carries TRBV6-5 and TRBJ1-2; D ambiguous. With 8 bases removed from V and 0 bases from J, the gap between germline ends came to 16 bases. CDR1 is MNHEY and CDR2 is SVGAGI in the germline V gene. The CDR3 is 15 residues long. CDR3 sequence reads: CASRARLIPNYGYTF. The CDR3 DNA sequence: TGTGCCAGCCGAGCCAGGCTAATACCTAACTATGGCTACACCTTC.

This chain uses TRBV24-1 with TRBJ2-1; the match to TRBD1 covers 9 bases. V shed 3 bases, J shed 6 bases, and the junction held 8 bases outside the gene matches. CDR3 length: 16 amino acids. Germline assignment: CDR1 KGHDR and CDR2 SFDVKD. Here the CDR3 DNA reads TGTGCCACCAGTGATACAACCGGGACAGGGTTCAATGAGCAGTTCTTC. Translation gives CATSDTTGTGFNEQFF.

This chain uses TRBV29-1 with TRBJ1-2; D call uncertain. Trimming took 8 bases from V and 1 from J, leaving 20 bases between them. CDR1 SQVTM and CDR2 ANQGSEA come from the germline V gene. The CDR3 sequence is 15 residues long. The CDR3, as DNA: TGCAGCTCCGGAGCAGTAAGCAGTTTTAACTATGGCTACACCTTC. Amino acids: CSSGAVSSFNYGYTF.

The chain employs TRBV3-1 (or the pseudogene TRBV3-2) and TRBJ1-6, with D unclear. V was shortened by 0 bases and J by 6 bases, with 18 bases between the two germline ends. This CDR3 comprises 18 residues. Germline loops: CDR1 LGHDT, CDR2 YNNKEL (reference sequence). The CDR3 region is CASSQETLGGTINSPLHF. The CDR3 DNA reads TGTGCCAGCAGCCAAGAAACATTGGGAGGTACCATTAATTCACCCCTCCACTTT.

This chain links TRBV3-1 (or the pseudogene TRBV3-2) with TRBJ2-3; D call uncertain. The CDR3 loop spans 12 amino acids. The germline CDR1 and CDR2 sequences are LGHDT and YNNKEL (reference sequence). V was cut by 4 bases and J by 6 bases, with 8 bases left in between. The chain's CDR3 is CASSLSSDTQYF. In DNA form, the CDR3 reads TGTGCCAGCAGCCTTAGTTCGGATACGCAGTATTTT.

The chain links TRBV19 to TRBJ1-1; D is perhaps TRBD1 (6 bases). The CDR3 is 14 amino acids. Germline-derived CDR1 and CDR2 are LNHDA and SQIVND (reference sequence). V was cut by 7 bases and J by 0 bases, with 12 bases left in between. CDR3 nucleotides: TGTGCCAGTACCCTCAGGGGTCTGAACACTGAAGCTTTCTTT. It codes for CASTLRGLNTEAFF.

V usage is TRBV19 and J usage is TRBJ1-1; no reliable D call. The V end lost 5 bases, the J end lost 5 bases, and 15 bases lay between the germline ends. The CDR3 spans 14 residues. CDR1 and CDR2 from the germline V gene are LNHDA and SQIVND (reference sequence). Written as DNA, the CDR3 is TGTGCCAGTAGTCTGACCCCAAGTGGAACTGAAGCTTTCTTT. Protein sequence: CASSLTPSGTEAFF. The variable domain in full, with the rest retrieved from reference TRBV19 and TRBJ1-1, is DGGITQSPKYLFRKEGQNVTLSCEQNLNHDAMYWYRQDPGQGLRLIYYSQIVNDFQKGDIAEGYSVSREKKESFPLTVTSAQKNPTAFYLCASSLTPSGTEAFFGQGTRLTVV.

This chain links TRBV11-3 with TRBJ2-2, with D maybe TRBD2 (6 bases). The length of the CDR3 is 15 residues. The germline V and J ends were trimmed by 5 bases and 0 bases, with 10 bases remaining between them. Germline V CDR1 and CDR2: SGHNT, YENEEA. The CDR3 is CASSGGAANTGELFF. The CDR3 region has the DNA TGTGCCAGCAGCGGAGGGGCTGCGAACACCGGGGAGCTGTTTTTT.

The chain combines TRBV5-6 with TRBJ2-7; 7 nucleotides line up with TRBD2. There are 12 residues in the CDR3. The J segment lost 6 bases and the V segment lost 4 bases, leaving 4 bases of the junction unmatched. Germline V lookup: CDR1 SGHDT, CDR2 YYEEEE. For the CDR3, the DNA is TGTGCCAGCAGCAGGGGAGGGGTCGAGCAGTACGTC. This encodes CASSRGGVEQYV.

V gene TRBV7-2 combines with J gene TRBJ1-1, with D unresolved. The CDR3 has 12 amino acids. Germline assignment: CDR1 SGHTA and CDR2 FQGNSA. Trimming removed 6 bases from V and 3 bases from J, with 8 bases in between. Here the CDR3 reads CASRVEDTEAFF. CDR3 DNA: TGTGCCAGCAGGGTAGAGGACACTGAAGCTTTCTTT.

This rearrangement joins TRBV6-5 to TRBJ1-1; unclear D gene. The CDR3 totals 15 residues. With 0 bases removed from V and 1 base from J, the gap between germline ends came to 9 bases. Germline-derived CDR1 and CDR2 are MNHEY and SVGAGI. DNA of the CDR3: TGTGCCAGCAGTTACTCGATTGCGGGGAACACTGAAGCTTTCTTT. It codes for CASSYSIAGNTEAFF.

This chain connects TRBV18 to TRBJ2-7; D may match TRBD1 or TRBD2 (7 bases each). This CDR3 has 14 amino acids. Germline V gene sequence: CDR1 KGHSH, CDR2 LQKENI. Trimming stripped 3 bases from V and 3 bases from J, with 12 bases between. CDR3 residues: CASSPAGGVYEQYV. CDR3 bases: TGTGCCAGCTCACCGGCAGGGGGGGTCTACGAGCAGTACGTC.

The V gene is TRBV10-1, the J gene TRBJ1-2, with D tentatively TRBD1 (6 bases). Trimming removed 4 bases from V and 4 bases from J, with 10 bases in between. The germline CDR1 and CDR2 sequences are WNHNN and SYGVQD (reference sequence). The CDR3 extends over 13 amino acids. The CDR3: CASSAGASYGYTF. The CDR3 DNA follows: TGCGCCAGCAGTGCGGGGGCTAGCTATGGCTACACCTTC.